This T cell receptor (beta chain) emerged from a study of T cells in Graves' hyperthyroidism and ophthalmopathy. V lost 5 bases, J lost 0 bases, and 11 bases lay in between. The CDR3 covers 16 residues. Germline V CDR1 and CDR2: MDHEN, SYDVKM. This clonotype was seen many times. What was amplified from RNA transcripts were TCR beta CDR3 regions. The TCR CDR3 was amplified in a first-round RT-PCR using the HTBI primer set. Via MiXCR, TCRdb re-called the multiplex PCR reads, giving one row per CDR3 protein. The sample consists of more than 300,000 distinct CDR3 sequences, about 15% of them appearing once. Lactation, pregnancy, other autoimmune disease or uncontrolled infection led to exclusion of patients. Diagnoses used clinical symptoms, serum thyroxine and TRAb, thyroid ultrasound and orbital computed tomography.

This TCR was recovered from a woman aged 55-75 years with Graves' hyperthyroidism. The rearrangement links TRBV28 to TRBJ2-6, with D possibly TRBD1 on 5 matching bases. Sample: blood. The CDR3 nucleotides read TGTGCCAGCAGTCCACAGGCTAACTCTGGGGCCAACGTCCTGACTTTC. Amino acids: CASSPQANSGANVLTF.